The TCR beta chain under discussion was sequenced for a study of T cells after yellow fever vaccination. The overall study: Fractions low in cell number were prepared with SMART-Seq v4 Ultra Low Input.

Via MiXCR, TCRdb re-called the 5' RACE reads, giving one row per CDR3 protein. The table includes roughly 120,000 distinct CDR3 sequences, about 7.2% detected once. From germline, CDR1 is SGDLS and CDR2 YYNGEE. V was clipped by 4 bases and J by 5 bases, with 16 bases between them. The CDR3 contains 15 residues. Study results and limitations: Among primary-vaccination clones, most reappeared after the booster, at 96% for CD4 and around 91% for CD8.

This clonotype came up many times. What it binds is not known. The genes are TRBV9 and TRBJ2-1; a weak D match, TRBD1 (6 bases). This material consisted of CD4+ T cells sorted from PBMCs, taken approximately 40 days after the first yellow fever vaccination. This TCR came from a young man who received the YFV17D yellow fever vaccine. CDR3 protein: CASSPRGRGNNEQFF. CDR3 coding DNA: TGTGCCAGCAGCCCAAGGGGCAGGGGTAACAATGAGCAGTTCTTC.